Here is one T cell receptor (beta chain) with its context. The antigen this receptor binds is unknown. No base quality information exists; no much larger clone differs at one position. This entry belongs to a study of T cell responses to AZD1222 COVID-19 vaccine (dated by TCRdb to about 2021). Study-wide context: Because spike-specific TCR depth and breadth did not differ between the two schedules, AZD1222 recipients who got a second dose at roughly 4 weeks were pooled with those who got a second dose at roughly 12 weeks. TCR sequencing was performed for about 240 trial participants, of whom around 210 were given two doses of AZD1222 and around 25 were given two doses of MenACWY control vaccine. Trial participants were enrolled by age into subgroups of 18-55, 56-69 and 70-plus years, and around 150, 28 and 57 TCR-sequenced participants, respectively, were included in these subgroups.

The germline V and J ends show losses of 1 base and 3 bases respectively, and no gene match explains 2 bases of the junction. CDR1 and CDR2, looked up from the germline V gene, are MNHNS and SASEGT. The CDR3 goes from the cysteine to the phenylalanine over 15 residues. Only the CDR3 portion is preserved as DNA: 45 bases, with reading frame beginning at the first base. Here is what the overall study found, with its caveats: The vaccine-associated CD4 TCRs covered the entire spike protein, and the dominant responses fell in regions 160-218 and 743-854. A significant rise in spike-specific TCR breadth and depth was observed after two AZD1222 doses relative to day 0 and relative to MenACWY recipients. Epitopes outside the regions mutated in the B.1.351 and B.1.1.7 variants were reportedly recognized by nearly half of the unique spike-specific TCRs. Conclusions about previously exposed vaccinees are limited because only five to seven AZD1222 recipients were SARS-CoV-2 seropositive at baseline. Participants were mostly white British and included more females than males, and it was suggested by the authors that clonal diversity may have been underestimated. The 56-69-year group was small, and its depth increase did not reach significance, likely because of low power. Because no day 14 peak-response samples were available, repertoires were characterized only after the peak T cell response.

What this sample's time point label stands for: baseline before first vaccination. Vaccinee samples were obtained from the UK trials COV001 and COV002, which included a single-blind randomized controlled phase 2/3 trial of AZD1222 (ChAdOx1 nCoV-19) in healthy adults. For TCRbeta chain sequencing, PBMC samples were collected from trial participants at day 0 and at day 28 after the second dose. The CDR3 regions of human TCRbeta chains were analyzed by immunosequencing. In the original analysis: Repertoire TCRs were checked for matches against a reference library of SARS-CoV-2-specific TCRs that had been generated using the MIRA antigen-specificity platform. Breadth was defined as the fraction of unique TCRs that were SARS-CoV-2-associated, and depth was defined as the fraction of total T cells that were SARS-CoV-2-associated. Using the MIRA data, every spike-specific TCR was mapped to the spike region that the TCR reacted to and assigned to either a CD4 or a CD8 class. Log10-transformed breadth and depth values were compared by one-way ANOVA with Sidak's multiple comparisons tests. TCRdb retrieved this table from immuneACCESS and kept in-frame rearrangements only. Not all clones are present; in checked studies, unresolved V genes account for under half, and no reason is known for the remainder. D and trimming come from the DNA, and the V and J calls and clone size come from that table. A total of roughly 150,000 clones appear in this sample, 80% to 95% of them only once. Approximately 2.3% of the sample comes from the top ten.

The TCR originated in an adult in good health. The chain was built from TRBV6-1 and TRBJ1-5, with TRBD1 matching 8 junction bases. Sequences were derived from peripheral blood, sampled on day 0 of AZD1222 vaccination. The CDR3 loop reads CASSEGTGPNQPQHF. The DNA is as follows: TGTGCCAGCAGTGAAGGGACAGGGCCCAATCAGCCCCAGCATTTT.